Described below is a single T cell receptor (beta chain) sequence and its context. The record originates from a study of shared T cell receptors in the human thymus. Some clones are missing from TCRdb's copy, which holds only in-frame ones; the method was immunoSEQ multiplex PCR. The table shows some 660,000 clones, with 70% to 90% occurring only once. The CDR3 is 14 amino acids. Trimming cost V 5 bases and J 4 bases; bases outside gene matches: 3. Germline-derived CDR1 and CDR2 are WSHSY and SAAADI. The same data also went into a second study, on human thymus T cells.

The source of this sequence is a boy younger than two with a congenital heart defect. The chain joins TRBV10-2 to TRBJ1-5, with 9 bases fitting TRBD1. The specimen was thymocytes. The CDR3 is CASSTTGGNQPQHF. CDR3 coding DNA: TGCGCCAGCAGTACGACAGGGGGAAATCAGCCCCAGCATTTT.